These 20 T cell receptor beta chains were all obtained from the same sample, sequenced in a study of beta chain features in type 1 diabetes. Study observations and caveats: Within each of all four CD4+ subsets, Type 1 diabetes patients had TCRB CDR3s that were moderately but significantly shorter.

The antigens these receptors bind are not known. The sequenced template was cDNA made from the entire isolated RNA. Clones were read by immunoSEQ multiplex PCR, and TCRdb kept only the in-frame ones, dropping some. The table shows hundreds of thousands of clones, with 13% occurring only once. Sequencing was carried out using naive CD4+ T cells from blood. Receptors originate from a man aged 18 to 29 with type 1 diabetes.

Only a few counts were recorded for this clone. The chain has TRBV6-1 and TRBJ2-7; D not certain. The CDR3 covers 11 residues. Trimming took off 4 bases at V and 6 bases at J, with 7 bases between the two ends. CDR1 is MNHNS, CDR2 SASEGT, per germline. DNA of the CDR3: TGTGCCAGCAGTGCTGGGGTCGAGCAGTACTTC. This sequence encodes CASSAGVEQYF.

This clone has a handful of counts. The CDR3 loop is CASSLGQSVAKNIQYF. CDR3 nucleotides: TGTGCCAGCAGCCTTGGACAGTCCGTAGCCAAAAACATTCAGTACTTC. V and J are TRBV5-4 and TRBJ2-4, with D maybe TRBD1 (6 bases). The CDR3 runs to 16 residues. V lost 4 bases and J 0 bases, leaving 14 bases between the germline ends. Germline V gene data show CDR1 as SGHNT and CDR2 as YYREEE (reference sequence).

In nucleotides, the CDR3 is TGTGCCAGCAGTGAGTCTAGCGGGGTTGCGGATACGCAGTATTTT. This sequence encodes CASSESSGVADTQYF. The chain recombines TRBV25-1 with TRBJ2-3; 9 positions match TRBD2. The trim removed 3 bases at V and 6 bases at J, leaving 7 bases unmatched. CDR1 is MGHDK, CDR2 SYGVNS, per germline. The CDR3 runs 15 residues.

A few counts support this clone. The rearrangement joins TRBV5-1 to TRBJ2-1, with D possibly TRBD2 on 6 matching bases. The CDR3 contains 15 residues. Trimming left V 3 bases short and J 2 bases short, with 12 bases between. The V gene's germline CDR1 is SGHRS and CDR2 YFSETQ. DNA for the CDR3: TGCGCCAGCAGCTATATAGCGGAAACCTACAATGAGCAGTTCTTC. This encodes CASSYIAETYNEQFF. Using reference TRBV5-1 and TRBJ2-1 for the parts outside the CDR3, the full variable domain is KAGVTQTPRYLIKTRGQQVTLSCSPISGHRSVSWYQQTPGQGLQFLFEYFSETQRNKGNFPGRFSGRQFSNSRSEMNVSTLELGDSALYLCASSYIAETYNEQFFGPGTRLTVL.

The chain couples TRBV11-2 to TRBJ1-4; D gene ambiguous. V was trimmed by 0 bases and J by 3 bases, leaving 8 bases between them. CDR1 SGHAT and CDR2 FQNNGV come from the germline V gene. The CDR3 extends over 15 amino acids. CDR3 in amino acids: CASSLETRPNEKLFF. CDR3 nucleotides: TGTGCCAGCAGCTTAGAAACTCGGCCTAATGAAAAACTGTTTTTT.

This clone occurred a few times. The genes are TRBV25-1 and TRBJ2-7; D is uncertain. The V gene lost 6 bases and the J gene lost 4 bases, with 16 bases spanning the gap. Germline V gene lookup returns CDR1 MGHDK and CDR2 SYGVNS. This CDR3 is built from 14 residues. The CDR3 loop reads CASRQARNPYEQYF. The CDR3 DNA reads TGTGCCAGCAGGCAGGCTAGGAATCCGTACGAGCAGTACTTC.

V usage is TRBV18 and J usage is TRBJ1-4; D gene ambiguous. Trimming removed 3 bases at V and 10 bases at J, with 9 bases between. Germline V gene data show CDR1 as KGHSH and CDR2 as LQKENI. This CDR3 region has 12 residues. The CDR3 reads CASSPTGGKLFF. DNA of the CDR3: TGTGCCAGCTCACCTACCGGTGGAAAACTGTTTTTT.

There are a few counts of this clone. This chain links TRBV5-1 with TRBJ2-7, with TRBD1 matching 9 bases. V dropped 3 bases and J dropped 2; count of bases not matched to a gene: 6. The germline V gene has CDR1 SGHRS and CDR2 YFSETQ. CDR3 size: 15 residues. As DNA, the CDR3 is TGCGCCAGCAGCTCATCGACAGGGGGAGCCTACGAGCAGTACTTC. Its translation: CASSSSTGGAYEQYF. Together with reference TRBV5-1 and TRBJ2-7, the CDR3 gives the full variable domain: KAGVTQTPRYLIKTRGQQVTLSCSPISGHRSVSWYQQTPGQGLQFLFEYFSETQRNKGNFPGRFSGRQFSNSRSEMNVSTLELGDSALYLCASSSSTGGAYEQYFGPGTRLTVT.

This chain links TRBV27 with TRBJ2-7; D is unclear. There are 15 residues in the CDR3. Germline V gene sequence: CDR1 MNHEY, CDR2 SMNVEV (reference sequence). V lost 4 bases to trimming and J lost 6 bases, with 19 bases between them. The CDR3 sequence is CASSSPLSGVAEQYF. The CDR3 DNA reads TGTGCCAGCAGTTCCCCTTTGAGTGGGGTGGCCGAGCAGTACTTC.

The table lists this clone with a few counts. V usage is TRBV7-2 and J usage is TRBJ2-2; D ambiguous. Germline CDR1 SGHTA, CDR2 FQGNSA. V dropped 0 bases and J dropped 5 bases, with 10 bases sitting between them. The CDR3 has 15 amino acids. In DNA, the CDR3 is TGTGCCAGCAGCTTAGCTTCTGACATGACCGGGGAGCTGTTTTTT. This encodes CASSLASDMTGELFF.

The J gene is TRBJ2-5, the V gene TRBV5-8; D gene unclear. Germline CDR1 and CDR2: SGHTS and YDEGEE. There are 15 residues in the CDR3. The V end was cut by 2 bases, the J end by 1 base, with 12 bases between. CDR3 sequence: CASSFSSTIQETQYF. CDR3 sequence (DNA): TGTGCCAGCAGCTTTTCGTCCACGATCCAAGAGACCCAGTACTTC. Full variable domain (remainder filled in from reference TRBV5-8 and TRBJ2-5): EAGVTQSPTHLIKTRGQQATLRCSPISGHTSVYWYQQALGLGLQFLLWYDEGEERNRGNFPPRFSGRQFPNYSSELNVNALELEDSALYLCASSFSSTIQETQYFGPGTRLLVL.

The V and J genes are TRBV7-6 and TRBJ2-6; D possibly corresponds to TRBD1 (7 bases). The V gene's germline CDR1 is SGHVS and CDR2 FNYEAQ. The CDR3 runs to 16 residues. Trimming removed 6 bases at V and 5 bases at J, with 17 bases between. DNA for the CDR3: TGTGCCAGCAGTTTGACCCAGGGGGACTGGGCCAACGTCCTGACTTTC. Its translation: CASSLTQGDWANVLTF.

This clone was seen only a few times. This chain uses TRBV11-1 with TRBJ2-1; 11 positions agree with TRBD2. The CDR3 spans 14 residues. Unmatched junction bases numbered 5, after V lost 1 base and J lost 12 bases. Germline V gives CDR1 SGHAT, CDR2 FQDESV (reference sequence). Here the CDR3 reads CASSLELAGVAQFF. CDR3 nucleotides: TGTGCCAGCAGCTTAGAACTAGCGGGGGTCGCGCAGTTCTTC.

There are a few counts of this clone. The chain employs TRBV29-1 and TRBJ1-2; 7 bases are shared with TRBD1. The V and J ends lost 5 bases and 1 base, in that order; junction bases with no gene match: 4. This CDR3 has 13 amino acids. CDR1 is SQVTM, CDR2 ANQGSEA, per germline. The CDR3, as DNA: TGCAGCGTTCTACGACAGGGTAACTATGGCTACACCTTC. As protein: CSVLRQGNYGYTF. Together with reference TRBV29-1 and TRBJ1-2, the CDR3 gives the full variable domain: SAVISQKPSRDICQRGTSLTIQCQVDSQVTMMFWYRQQPGQSLTLIATANQGSEATYESGFVIDKFPISRPNLTFSTLTVSNMSPEDSSIYLCSVLRQGNYGYTFGSGTRLTVV.

The CDR3 reads CSVDPGGGTTLNEQFF. CDR3 in DNA: TGCAGCGTTGACCCGGGTGGAGGGACAACCCTCAATGAGCAGTTCTTC. The rearrangement links TRBV29-1 to TRBJ2-1; D is possibly TRBD1 or TRBD2 (6 bases each). The CDR3 length is 16 residues. With 3 bases removed from V and 6 bases from J, the gap between germline ends came to 21 bases. CDR1 and CDR2 from the germline V gene are SQVTM and ANQGSEA.

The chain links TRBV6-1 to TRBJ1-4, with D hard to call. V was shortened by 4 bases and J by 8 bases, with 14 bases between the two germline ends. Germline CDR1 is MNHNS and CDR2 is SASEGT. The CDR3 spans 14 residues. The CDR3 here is CASSGPTGGEKLFF. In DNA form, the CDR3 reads TGTGCCAGCAGTGGTCCCACCGGAGGGGAAAAACTGTTTTTT.

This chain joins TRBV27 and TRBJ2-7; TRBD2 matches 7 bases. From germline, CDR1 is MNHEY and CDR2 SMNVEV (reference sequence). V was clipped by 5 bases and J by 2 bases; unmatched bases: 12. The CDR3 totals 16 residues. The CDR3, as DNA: TGTGCCAGCAGTCTGGTATCGTGGGAGGGGCCCTACGAGCAGTACTTC. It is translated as CASSLVSWEGPYEQYF.

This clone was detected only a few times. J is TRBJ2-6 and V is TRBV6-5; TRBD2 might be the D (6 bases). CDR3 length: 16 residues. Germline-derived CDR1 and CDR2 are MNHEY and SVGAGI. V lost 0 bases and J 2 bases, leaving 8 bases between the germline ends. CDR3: CASSYSGTAGANVLTF. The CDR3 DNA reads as TGTGCCAGCAGTTACTCCGGGACTGCTGGGGCCAACGTCCTGACTTTC.

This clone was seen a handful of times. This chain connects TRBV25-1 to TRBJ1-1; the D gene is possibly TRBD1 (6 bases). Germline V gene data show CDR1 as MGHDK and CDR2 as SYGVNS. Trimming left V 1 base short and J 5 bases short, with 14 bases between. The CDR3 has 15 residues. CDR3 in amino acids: CASSESGGWGTEAFF. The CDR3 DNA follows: TGTGCCAGCAGTGAATCGGGGGGCTGGGGTACTGAAGCTTTCTTT.

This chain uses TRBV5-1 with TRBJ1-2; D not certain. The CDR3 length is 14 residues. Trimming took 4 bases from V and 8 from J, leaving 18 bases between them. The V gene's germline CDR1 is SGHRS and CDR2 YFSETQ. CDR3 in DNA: TGCGCCAGCAGCCCAATTTGGGAAGCAGGAGGCTACACCTTC. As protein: CASSPIWEAGGYTF.